Below, 27 T cell receptor beta chains from the same sample are listed, as sequenced in a study of blood T cell repertoires in COVID-19. Here immunoSEQ multiplex PCR was the method, and the copy in TCRdb shows in-frame clones only, minus some. The sample lists approximately 52,000 clones, roughly nine tenths occurring once. The sample was peripheral blood. The receptor source for this set is a human donor with active COVID-19. The donor label of this sample is uncertain.

This clone has only a few counts. The V call is TRBV18, the J call TRBJ2-1; 8 bases fit TRBD2. The junction had 15 bases not matched to a gene; V was cut back by 6 bases and J by 8 bases. Germline CDR1 reads KGHSH; CDR2 reads LQKENI. The CDR3 totals 16 residues. This CDR3 is CASSDDSGVLKDEQFF. CDR3 nucleotide sequence: TGTGCCAGCTCGGACGATAGCGGGGTCCTCAAGGATGAGCAGTTCTTC.

This rearrangement joins TRBV7-2 to TRBJ1-2, with a possible D match to TRBD1 (6 bases). The germline gives CDR1 SGHTA, CDR2 FQGNSA. The CDR3 runs 14 residues. V shed 2 bases and J shed 0 bases, with 7 bases lying between them. CDR3 sequence (DNA): TGTGCCAGCAGCTTACAGGGGACTAACTATGGCTACACCTTC. Protein: CASSLQGTNYGYTF.

The chain combines TRBV6-5 with TRBJ1-2, with TRBD1 matching over 8 bases. CDR1 is MNHEY and CDR2 is SVGAGI in the germline V gene. After removal of 0 bases from V and 5 bases from J, the junction contained 8 bases not matched to a gene. CDR3 length equals 16 residues. Here the CDR3 reads CASSYSWGQAKYGYTF. The CDR3 nucleotides read TGTGCCAGCAGTTACTCATGGGGACAGGCGAAGTATGGCTACACCTTC.

The table lists this clone with a count of one. The rearrangement joins TRBV5-1 to TRBJ2-5; 8 positions agree with TRBD2. The J segment lost 5 bases and the V segment lost 0 bases, leaving 9 bases of the junction unmatched. Germline values: CDR1 SGHRS, CDR2 YFSETQ. The CDR3 runs 16 residues. CDR3 region: CASSLDPGTSIETQYF. In nucleotides, the CDR3 is TGCGCCAGCAGCTTGGACCCCGGGACTAGTATCGAGACCCAGTACTTC.

This sequence joins TRBV4-1 and TRBJ2-2; 7 nucleotides agree with TRBD2. V gave up 2 bases and J gave up 2 bases; unmatched junction bases: 11. This CDR3 region has 18 residues. Germline CDR1 reads MGHRA; CDR2 reads YSYEKL. The chain's CDR3 is CASSQRGGGTTNTGELFF. The CDR3 DNA follows: TGCGCCAGCAGCCAAAGGGGTGGGGGGACTACAAACACCGGGGAGCTGTTTTTT.

J is TRBJ2-7 and V is TRBV3-1 (or the pseudogene TRBV3-2), with TRBD1 as a possible D gene (5 bases). Looked up from germline, CDR1 is LGHDT and CDR2 is YNNKEL (reference sequence). The length of the CDR3 is 14 residues. Trimming shortened V by 4 bases and J by 1 base, and 11 bases separated the two germline ends. CDR3 nucleotides: TGTGCCAGCAGCCCGGCAGGGTTATCCTACGAGCAGTACTTC. It encodes CASSPAGLSYEQYF.

The rearrangement joins TRBV18 to TRBJ1-5; 12 nucleotides line up with TRBD1. Germline loops: CDR1 KGHSH, CDR2 LQKENI. This CDR3 is 15 amino acids long. The J segment lost 5 bases and the V segment lost 4 bases, leaving 3 bases of the junction unmatched. CDR3 nucleotides: TGTGCCAGCTCACTCGGGACAGGGGGCGATCAGCCCCAGCATTTT. Translation: CASSLGTGGDQPQHF.

The gene calls are TRBV12-1 and TRBJ2-7; the table's D call, TRBD1, was not checked against the DNA. TRBV12-1 is described as a pseudogene. This CDR3 has 16 amino acids. CDR3 nucleotide sequence: TGTGCCAGCTTAAGAAAATACAAAGGGGTCTCCCACGAGCAGTACTTC. This codes for CASLRKYKGVSHEQYF.

This clone was detected only once. V gene TRBV5-4 combines with J gene TRBJ2-3, with 11 positions matching TRBD1. The CDR3 contains 15 residues. V lost 3 bases, J lost 0 bases, and 0 bases stayed unmatched. Germline CDR1 is SGHNT and CDR2 is YYREEE (reference sequence). The CDR3 nucleotides are TGTGCCAGCAGCTGGGACAGGGGGAGCACAGATACGCAGTATTTT. Amino acid sequence: CASSWDRGSTDTQYF.

V is TRBV27 and J is TRBJ1-1; a weak D match, TRBD1 (6 bases). The CDR3 consists of 15 residues. V lost 0 bases and J 5 bases, leaving 13 bases between the germline ends. CDR1 and CDR2 (germline): MNHEY, SMNVEV (reference sequence). Here the CDR3 DNA reads TGTGCCAGCAGTTTATCGTGGGGGCTCTTGACTGAAGCTTTCTTT. Residues: CASSLSWGLLTEAFF.

The V call is TRBV6-5, the J call TRBJ1-2; unclear D gene. Trimming pared 5 bases from V and 3 bases from J, leaving 10 bases between. The germline V gene encodes CDR1 MNHEY and CDR2 SVGAGI. The CDR3 has 13 residues. This CDR3 is CASSPIGYYGYTF. The CDR3 DNA reads as TGTGCCAGCAGTCCCATCGGTTACTATGGCTACACCTTC.

The table lists this clone with a count of one. This chain connects TRBV5-1 to TRBJ2-6, with 11 nucleotides matching TRBD1. V gave up 4 bases and J gave up 3 bases; unmatched junction bases: 12. The CDR3 consists of 19 residues. Germline assignment: CDR1 SGHRS and CDR2 YFSETQ. The CDR3 region is CASSRGTGGPIFGANVLTF. The DNA of the CDR3 is TGCGCCAGCAGCAGGGGGACAGGGGGACCCATTTTTGGGGCCAACGTCCTGACTTTC.

The chain combines TRBV11-2 with TRBJ2-7, with 15 bases that match TRBD2. The CDR3 is 17 amino acids. The J segment lost 2 bases and the V segment lost 1 base, leaving 3 bases of the junction unmatched. Germline-derived CDR1 and CDR2 are SGHAT and FQNNGV. The CDR3 sequence is CASSLARTSGGAYEQYF. The CDR3 DNA follows: TGTGCCAGCAGCTTAGCGAGGACTAGCGGGGGGGCCTACGAGCAGTACTTC. The full variable domain, in which reference TRBV11-2 and TRBJ2-7 provide the parts outside the CDR3, is EAGVAQSPRYKIIEKRQSVAFWCNPISGHATLYWYQQILGQGPKLLIQFQNNGVVDDSQLPKDRFSAERLKGVDSTLKIQPAKLEDSAVYLCASSLARTSGGAYEQYFGPGTRLTVT.

The rearrangement links TRBV10-3 to TRBJ2-1; 11 bases agree with TRBD2. The V gene end was trimmed by 7 bases and the J gene end by 1 base; junction bases not matched to a gene: 18. From germline, CDR1 is ENHRY and CDR2 SYGVKD. The CDR3 covers 20 residues. In DNA, the CDR3 is TGTGCCATCACGCCCGGGACTAGCGGAAACCACGAGACGTCCTACAATGAGCAGTTCTTC. As protein: CAITPGTSGNHETSYNEQFF.

The V call is TRBV27, the J call TRBJ1-1; D gene unclear. The CDR3 covers 14 residues. The germline V gene encodes CDR1 MNHEY and CDR2 SMNVEV (reference sequence). Trimming pared 5 bases from V and 5 bases from J, leaving 15 bases between. CDR3 sequence (DNA): TGTGCCAGCAGTCGATGGCAGGCGGGGACTGAAGCTTTCTTT. It is translated as CASSRWQAGTEAFF.

This chain connects TRBV18 to TRBJ1-1; D is perhaps TRBD1 (6 bases). The CDR3 length is 15 residues. V was shortened by 4 bases and J by 2 bases, with 14 bases between the two germline ends. Looked up from germline, CDR1 is KGHSH and CDR2 is LQKENI. CDR3 bases: TGTGCCAGCTCACAAAAAACAGGGATTAACACTGAAGCTTTCTTT. Translated, it gives CASSQKTGINTEAFF. The complete variable domain, with remaining parts taken from reference TRBV18 and TRBJ1-1, reads NAGVMQNPRHLVRRRGQEARLRCSPMKGHSHVYWYRQLPEEGLKFMVYLQKENIIDESGMPKERFSAEFPKEGPSILRIQQVVRGDSAAYFCASSQKTGINTEAFFGQGTRLTVV.

This clone was observed a single time. The chain joins TRBV2 to TRBJ1-1; 10 bases map to TRBD1. Germline V gene sequence: CDR1 SNHLY, CDR2 FYNNEI. J lost 5 bases, V lost 4 bases, and 1 base had no gene match. The CDR3 covers 13 residues. The CDR3 protein is CASSGTGGTEAFF. In DNA form, the CDR3 reads TGTGCCAGCAGTGGGACAGGGGGAACTGAAGCTTTCTTT.

V usage is TRBV20-1 and J usage is TRBJ1-2, with D unresolved. The germline CDR1 and CDR2 sequences are DFQATT and SNEGSKA (reference sequence). Trimming pared 7 bases from V and 5 bases from J, leaving 8 bases between. This CDR3 has 10 amino acids. The CDR3 DNA is TGCAGTGTCGCAGCGTATGGCTACACCTTC. Translation: CSVAAYGYTF.

V is TRBV19 and J is TRBJ1-2; TRBD1 matches 11 bases. The CDR3 contains 15 residues. CDR1 is LNHDA, CDR2 SQIVND, per germline (reference sequence). The trim removed 6 bases at V and 5 bases at J, leaving 8 bases unmatched. This CDR3 reads CASSIAGTGGYGYTF. The CDR3 DNA reads TGTGCCAGTAGCATCGCCGGGACAGGGGGTTATGGCTACACCTTC.

The rearrangement links TRBV3-1 (or the pseudogene TRBV3-2) to TRBJ2-5; 9 nucleotides align to TRBD2. CDR1 and CDR2 (germline): LGHDT, YNNKEL (reference sequence). Trimming took 1 base from V and 0 from J; bases not matched to a gene: 12. The CDR3 contains 19 residues. The CDR3: CASSQGLSSGVYDQETQYF. The CDR3 DNA reads TGTGCCAGCAGCCAAGGACTCTCTAGCGGGGTGTACGACCAAGAGACCCAGTACTTC.

The genes are TRBV18 and TRBJ2-1; TRBD2 agrees at 9 bases. The germline gives CDR1 KGHSH, CDR2 LQKENI. There are 13 residues in the CDR3. The V gene end was trimmed by 1 base and the J gene end by 8 bases; junction bases not matched to a gene: 0. The CDR3 protein is CASSPRLADEQFF. DNA for the CDR3: TGTGCCAGCTCACCACGACTAGCGGATGAGCAGTTCTTC.

The chain joins TRBV5-4 to TRBJ2-3, with 13 nucleotides matching TRBD2. V lost 5 bases and J lost 4; bases outside the gene matches: 13. This CDR3 comprises 18 residues. Germline V gives CDR1 SGHNT, CDR2 YYREEE (reference sequence). The CDR3 region has the DNA TGTGCCAGCAGGTGGGGCACTAGCGGGGGGGCTGGCGCAGATACGCAGTATTTT. Translated, it gives CASRWGTSGGAGADTQYF.

The chain has TRBV5-1 and TRBJ1-2, with D possibly being TRBD1 (6 bases). Germline CDR1 SGHRS, CDR2 YFSETQ. The CDR3 contains 13 residues. V was cut by 3 bases and J by 4 bases, with 10 bases left in between. The CDR3 loop reads CASSSSTGYGYTF. CDR3 sequence (DNA): TGCGCCAGCAGCTCCTCGACAGGCTATGGCTACACCTTC. Looking up the rest from reference TRBV5-1 and TRBJ1-2 gives the full variable domain: KAGVTQTPRYLIKTRGQQVTLSCSPISGHRSVSWYQQTPGQGLQFLFEYFSETQRNKGNFPGRFSGRQFSNSRSEMNVSTLELGDSALYLCASSSSTGYGYTFGSGTRLTVV.

This sequence joins TRBV2 and TRBJ2-4, with 7 bases aligning to TRBD1. This CDR3 comprises 14 residues. V shed 6 bases, J shed 4 bases, and the junction held 6 bases outside the gene matches. CDR1 is SNHLY and CDR2 is FYNNEI in the germline V gene. CDR3 region: CASRPLTGKNIQYF. Here the CDR3 DNA reads TGTGCCAGCAGGCCACTGACAGGGAAAAACATTCAGTACTTC.

This chain links TRBV5-3 with TRBJ1-4; TRBD1 is a possible D gene (5 bases). TRBV5-3 is annotated as an ORF whose role is uncertain. V was cut by 0 bases and J by 10 bases, with 16 bases left in between. The CDR3 extends over 15 amino acids. CDR3 bases: TGTGCCAGAAGCTTGGTGGGCAGGGTAAGGGTAAAACTGTTTTTT. It specifies CARSLVGRVRVKLFF.

The chain has TRBV19 and TRBJ1-2; 11 nucleotides agree with TRBD1. The CDR3 extends over 15 amino acids. V lost 7 bases, J lost 8 bases, and 12 bases stayed unmatched. In germline, CDR1 is LNHDA, CDR2 SQIVND (reference sequence). The CDR3 region is CASTQAGQGARGYTF. As DNA, the CDR3 is TGTGCCAGTACCCAGGCCGGACAGGGGGCGCGGGGCTACACCTTC.

The chain recombines TRBV6-5 with TRBJ1-2; 9 bases line up with TRBD1. Unmatched junction bases numbered 7, after V lost 6 bases and J lost 8 bases. Looked up from germline, CDR1 is MNHEY and CDR2 is SVGAGI. The CDR3 sequence is 13 residues long. This chain's CDR3 is CASRDRGLWGYTF. The CDR3 nucleotides are TGTGCCAGCAGGGACAGGGGCTTGTGGGGCTACACCTTC.